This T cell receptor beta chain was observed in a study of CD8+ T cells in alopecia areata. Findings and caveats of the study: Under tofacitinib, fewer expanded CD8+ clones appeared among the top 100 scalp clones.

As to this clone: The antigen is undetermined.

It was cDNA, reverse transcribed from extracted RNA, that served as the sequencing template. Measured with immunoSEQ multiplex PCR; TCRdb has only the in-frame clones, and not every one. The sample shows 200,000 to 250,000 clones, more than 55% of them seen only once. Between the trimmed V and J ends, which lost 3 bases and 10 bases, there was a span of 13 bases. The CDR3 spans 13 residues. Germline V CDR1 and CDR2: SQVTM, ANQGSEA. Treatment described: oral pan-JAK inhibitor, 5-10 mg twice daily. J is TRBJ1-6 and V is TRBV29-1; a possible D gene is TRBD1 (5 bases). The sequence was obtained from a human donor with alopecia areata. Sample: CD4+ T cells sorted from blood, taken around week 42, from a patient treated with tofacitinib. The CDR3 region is CSVDGGGRSPLHF. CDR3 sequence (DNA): TGCAGCGTTGATGGGGGGGGGAGATCACCCCTCCACTTT.